Listed below are T cell receptor beta chains from one sample, sequenced in a study of CD8 T cells in Susac syndrome. TCRdb used MiXCR to reprocess the immunoSEQ multiplex PCR reads, holding one entry per CDR3 protein. The table shows under 95,000 distinct CDR3 sequences, with roughly 94% occurring only once. The source material was CD4+ T cells from PBMCs. These receptors were collected from a human donor with Susac syndrome. The CDR3 runs from the conserved cysteine through the conserved F or W. Each record gives: V gene, CDR3 protein.

v_gene: TRBV5-6
CDR3aa: CASSLYRGQETQYF

v_gene: TRBV29-1
CDR3aa: CSGGDRYSYEQYF

v_gene: TRBV4-1
CDR3aa: CASSQIPWANEQFF

v_gene: TRBV19
CDR3aa: CASSVGGSSIEEKLFF

v_gene: TRBV9
CDR3aa: CASSHQGDNEQFF

v_gene: TRBV27
CDR3aa: CASTRQRTDTQYF

v_gene: TRBV14
CDR3aa: CASSRGGNEKLFF

v_gene: TRBV25-1
CDR3aa: CASSEQGTDTQYF

v_gene: TRBV7-9
CDR3aa: CASTSSGASYEQYF

v_gene: TRBV23-1
CDR3aa: CASSSPRTYLLSYNEQFF

v_gene: TRBV12-3/TRBV12-4
CDR3aa: CASSPGSNTEAFF

v_gene: TRBV12-3/TRBV12-4
CDR3aa: CASSWAGAYEQYF

v_gene: TRBV2
CDR3aa: CASKDRENYGYTF

v_gene: TRBV20-1
CDR3aa: CSASETSGALDTQYF

v_gene: TRBV20-1
CDR3aa: CSASGDPTEAFF

v_gene: TRBV4-1
CDR3aa: CASRQGTANSPLHF

v_gene: TRBV9
CDR3aa: CASSVGGDPDYGYTF

v_gene: TRBV9
CDR3aa: CASSSRQGSNSPLHF

v_gene: TRBV7-9
CDR3aa: CASSPGQVNTEAFF

v_gene: TRBV29-1
CDR3aa: CSVEEFQGAPLHF

v_gene: TRBV4-1
CDR3aa: CASSQDRGQGRYEQYF

v_gene: TRBV30
CDR3aa: CAWIRSLHGYTF

v_gene: TRBV24-1
CDR3aa: CATSDNRGPLSLEQFF

v_gene: TRBV18
CDR3aa: CASSRPQPDTQYF

v_gene: TRBV10-2
CDR3aa: CASSESGYSTQYF

v_gene: TRBV18
CDR3aa: CASSPSGQMNTEAFF

v_gene: TRBV7-8
CDR3aa: CASSLKREGGYTF

v_gene: TRBV20-1
CDR3aa: CSARDSRLTEAFF

v_gene: TRBV12-3/TRBV12-4
CDR3aa: CASSWTGDGYTF

v_gene: TRBV15
CDR3aa: CATRLLLGPNYGYTF

v_gene: TRBV27
CDR3aa: CASRGNTDTQYF

v_gene: TRBV5-1
CDR3aa: CASSLEGSPLYGYTF

v_gene: TRBV4-1
CDR3aa: CASSKGRTGVYEQYF

v_gene: TRBV6-6
CDR3aa: CASSRTWENIQYF

v_gene: TRBV9
CDR3aa: CASSARDRAYEQYF

v_gene: TRBV5-1
CDR3aa: CASSQANEQFF

v_gene: TRBV25-1
CDR3aa: CASSEFGQGYYEQYF

v_gene: TRBV30
CDR3aa: CAWAQGAGTEAFF

v_gene: TRBV9
CDR3aa: CASSLEGATNEKLFF

v_gene: TRBV18
CDR3aa: CASSPRGQGEQFF

v_gene: TRBV7-9
CDR3aa: CASSSGTGLNEQYF

v_gene: TRBV18
CDR3aa: CASSPPPGWETQYF

v_gene: TRBV7-2
CDR3aa: CASSRAGRTDTQYF

v_gene: TRBV7-9
CDR3aa: CASSLLAGGTDTQYF

v_gene: TRBV7-9
CDR3aa: CASRTGTPKEGYTF

v_gene: TRBV7-9
CDR3aa: CASSLASREQYF